This note documents a single TCR beta chain sequence. What it binds is unknown. Generated by immunoSEQ multiplex PCR, the TCRdb table keeps only in-frame clones and is missing some. The sample lists around 26,000 clones, approximately 81% seen once, with approximately 30% in the top ten. This record comes from a study of OX40 agonist ivuxolimab in advanced cancers. Across the whole study: Patients received intravenous ivuxolimab every 2 weeks at 0.01 to 10 mg/kg. Antecedent anti-PD-1, anti-PD-L1 or anti-CTLA-4 therapy was permissible, with 35% to 40% having received some.

Whole-study findings and limits: The specificity for antigen of the expanded peripheral T cells was not determined. Expanded clones were, on average, more numerous among CD8+ T cells than CD4+.

Germline CDR1 and CDR2: SEHNR and FQNEAQ (reference sequence). There are 16 residues in the CDR3. Losses at the gene ends were 1 base for V and 4 bases for J; bases not matched to a gene: 9. Specimen: CD4+ or CD8+ T cells sorted from blood, collected in a trial of the OX40 agonist ivuxolimab. This TCR was recovered from an adult with an advanced solid tumor such as melanoma, head and neck, liver or kidney cancer. The rearrangement links TRBV7-9 to TRBJ2-5, with TRBD2 matching over 7 bases. CDR3 in amino acids: CASSLGWAGDGETQYF. The CDR3 DNA is TGTGCCAGCAGCTTAGGATGGGCGGGAGACGGAGAGACCCAGTACTTC.